The clone carrying this T cell receptor (beta chain) was seen only a few times. With a duration under 3 months, ophthalmopathy in the donors showed moderate-to-severe activity, CAS ≥3 and NOSPECS ≥4. The diagnostic workup employed clinical symptoms, serum thyroxine, TRAb, thyroid ultrasound and orbital computed tomography. The study amplified TCR beta CDR3 regions using RNA transcripts. First-round RT-PCR used HTBI primers; second-round multiplex PCR followed. TCRdb ran MiXCR on the multiplex PCR reads and lists one entry per CDR3 protein. Among 200,000 to 300,000 distinct CDR3 sequences listed, around 50% were seen once. The record originates from a study of Graves' ophthalmopathy and Graves' hyperthyroidism. CDR3 size: 13 residues. CDR1 KGHDR and CDR2 SFDVKD come from the germline V gene. V was trimmed by 3 bases and J by 0 bases, leaving 5 bases between them.

The sequence came from an adult man with Graves' ophthalmopathy. The chain is built from TRBV24-1 and TRBJ2-7; no firm D call. Sequencing was done on a sample of peripheral blood. CDR3 DNA sequence: TGTGCCACCAGTGATCCCGACTCCTACGAGCAGTACTTC. Its protein product is CATSDPDSYEQYF.